The 13 T cell receptor beta chains in this list originate from one sample, sequenced in a study of blood T cell repertoires in COVID-19. Clones were sequenced by immunoSEQ multiplex PCR, and TCRdb holds only the in-frame ones, with some missing. The table includes some 20,000 clones, 75% to 90% detected once. Sequencing was done on a sample of peripheral blood. Receptor source: an older woman with active COVID-19.

This rearrangement joins TRBV6-5 to TRBJ1-1; D uncertain. The CDR3 covers 14 residues. In germline, CDR1 is MNHEY, CDR2 SVGAGI. Trimming pared 4 bases from V and 5 bases from J, leaving 14 bases between. CDR3 amino acids: CASSFSYRGTEAFF. Here the CDR3 DNA reads TGTGCCAGCAGTTTCTCATACCGAGGGACTGAAGCTTTCTTT.

The chain combines TRBV3-1 (or the pseudogene TRBV3-2) with TRBJ1-6; D possibly corresponds to TRBD1 (6 bases). Germline values: CDR1 LGHDT, CDR2 YNNKEL (reference sequence). This CDR3 comprises 14 residues. V was pared by 7 bases and J by 5 bases, with 12 bases between. The CDR3, as DNA: TGTGCCAGCACGGACAGTACTAATAATTCACCCCTCCACTTT. Encoded protein: CASTDSTNNSPLHF.

This chain uses TRBV7-8 with TRBJ2-7; TRBD2 agrees at 7 bases. This CDR3 is 16 amino acids long. V shed 1 base, J shed 1 base, and the junction held 7 bases outside the gene matches. CDR1 and CDR2 from the germline V gene are SGHVS and FQNEAQ. The CDR3 region is CASSLGGAGRSYEQYF. CDR3 in DNA: TGTGCCAGCAGCTTAGGTGGAGCGGGGCGGTCCTACGAGCAGTACTTC.

J is TRBJ2-7 and V is TRBV29-1; 8 nucleotides agree with TRBD1. The J segment lost 4 bases and the V segment lost 6 bases, leaving 11 bases of the junction unmatched. This CDR3 has 14 residues. Germline V gene sequence: CDR1 SQVTM, CDR2 ANQGSEA. Here the CDR3 DNA reads TGCAGCGTGGGACAGGCCGCCGGAGGGTACGAGCAGTACTTC. Residues: CSVGQAAGGYEQYF.

V usage is TRBV3-1 (or the pseudogene TRBV3-2) and J usage is TRBJ1-1; 9 bases match TRBD1. This CDR3 spans 14 amino acids. Germline V lookup: CDR1 LGHDT, CDR2 YNNKEL (reference sequence). Trimming took 1 base from V and 11 from J; bases not matched to a gene: 8. The CDR3 nucleotides read TGTGCCAGCAGCCAAGTGACAGGGGGATTTGACGCTTTCTTT. Translation: CASSQVTGGFDAFF.

This rearrangement joins TRBV4-1 to TRBJ1-2; D gene uncertain. CDR3 length: 14 amino acids. V was clipped by 3 bases and J by 7 bases, with 15 bases between them. Germline assignment: CDR1 MGHRA and CDR2 YSYEKL. The chain's CDR3 is CASSHHGREIGYTF. In nucleotides, the CDR3 is TGCGCCAGCAGCCATCATGGACGGGAGATTGGCTACACCTTC.

The chain carries TRBV9 and TRBJ1-2, with 7 nucleotides matching TRBD1. V gave up 1 base and J gave up 4 bases; unmatched junction bases: 7. The CDR3 is 15 residues long. Germline CDR1 reads SGDLS; CDR2 reads YYNGEE. Here the CDR3 reads CASSVTTGPSYGYTF. The CDR3 DNA is TGTGCCAGCAGCGTAACGACAGGGCCCAGCTATGGCTACACCTTC.

CDR3 coding DNA: TGTGCCAGCAGCCATGCCCCCCCGGGGAACACTGAAGCTTTCTTT. Amino acid sequence: CASSHAPPGNTEAFF. V usage is TRBV4-2 and J usage is TRBJ1-1, with D uncertain. The CDR3 covers 15 residues. Germline V gene lookup returns CDR1 LGHNA and CDR2 YNFKEQ. Trimming left V 3 bases short and J 1 base short, with 12 bases between.

The V call is TRBV9, the J call TRBJ1-1; possible D gene TRBD1, 5 bases. The CDR3 is 15 residues long. CDR1 and CDR2 (germline): SGDLS, YYNGEE. Between the trimmed V and J ends, which lost 4 bases and 1 base, there was a span of 14 bases. For the CDR3, the DNA is TGTGCCAGCAGCCCACCGGGACTCTCGAACACTGAAGCTTTCTTT. This sequence encodes CASSPPGLSNTEAFF.

The J gene is TRBJ2-3, the V gene TRBV5-1; possible D gene TRBD2, 6 bases. With 6 bases removed from V and 6 bases from J, the gap between germline ends came to 23 bases. The CDR3 runs to 16 residues. The V gene's germline CDR1 is SGHRS and CDR2 YFSETQ. CDR3 DNA sequence: TGCGCCAGCAAACTAGACTGGGACTCTACGCGGGATACGCAGTATTTT. Its protein is CASKLDWDSTRDTQYF. The full variable domain, with the rest looked up from reference TRBV5-1 and TRBJ2-3, is KAGVTQTPRYLIKTRGQQVTLSCSPISGHRSVSWYQQTPGQGLQFLFEYFSETQRNKGNFPGRFSGRQFSNSRSEMNVSTLELGDSALYLCASKLDWDSTRDTQYFGPGTRLTVL.

The chain carries TRBV9 and TRBJ1-4; 9 nucleotides agree with TRBD1. CDR1 and CDR2 (germline): SGDLS, YYNGEE. This CDR3 has 15 residues. V lost 4 bases and J lost 3; bases outside the gene matches: 4. The CDR3 reads CASSTQGAANEKLFF. DNA for the CDR3: TGTGCCAGCAGCACACAGGGGGCGGCTAATGAAAAACTGTTTTTT.

The chain links TRBV11-2 to TRBJ1-4; D is perhaps TRBD1 (6 bases). The CDR3 runs to 16 residues. The germline gives CDR1 SGHAT, CDR2 FQNNGV. V lost 4 bases, J lost 10 bases, and 22 bases lay in between. The CDR3 nucleotides read TGTGCCAGCAGCTCCCCTGGTTTGGGACAAGTGAGAAAACTGTTTTTT. Amino acid sequence: CASSSPGLGQVRKLFF.

V and J are TRBV5-6 and TRBJ2-2; TRBD2 is a possible D gene (7 bases). Trimming took 7 bases from V and 1 from J, leaving 17 bases between them. Germline V gene lookup returns CDR1 SGHDT and CDR2 YYEEEE. There are 16 residues in the CDR3. For the CDR3, the DNA is TGTGCCAGCTCGGAATTGGGGGGGCTGAACACCGGGGAGCTGTTTTTT. It encodes CASSELGGLNTGELFF.